The entry that follows covers one T cell receptor (beta chain) sequence. The antigen is unknown. CDR3 size: 15 residues. Germline CDR1 reads SGHRS; CDR2 reads YFSETQ. The V gene end was trimmed by 7 bases and the J gene end by 3 bases; junction bases not matched to a gene: 10. The sample originates from a study of cytomegalovirus exposure and HLA in healthy donors. Turning to the study itself: The same platform as the approximately 660 first-cohort repertoires was used for the 90 to 150 validation repertoires, a later analysis reported.

Whole-study results and caveats: Cytomegalovirus status was reportedly diagnosed by the classifier with high specificity and sensitivity. Rarity marked most TCR sequences, yet some public TCRs occurred in many donors.

The method was immunoSEQ multiplex PCR; TCRdb's version includes in-frame clones alone and lacks a portion of them. The sample records 350,000 or so clones, 75% to 90% being singletons. The chain links TRBV5-1 to TRBJ2-3; 8 positions agree with TRBD2. The sequence was obtained from a woman aged 18-30 years in good health and CMV-seronegative. The sample consisted of PBMCs. The CDR3 DNA is TGCGCCAGCGCCCAAGCGGGAGTTGGTACAGATACGCAGTATTTT. It specifies CASAQAGVGTDTQYF.